The 9 T cell receptor beta chains given below trace back to one sample, sequenced in a study of vaccination effects on CD4 cells after COVID-19 (dated by TCRdb to 2021 to 2024). The ViraFEST assay stimulated PBMC with viral peptide pools and then used TCR sequencing to identify antigen-specific CD4+ T cell clonotypes by expansion. After about 9 days of culture, CD4+ T cells were isolated with the EasySep CD4+ T cell isolation kit. None of the healthy vaccine recipients had a prior SARS-CoV-2 infection, which was confirmed by nucleocapsid antibody tests that came back negative both before and after vaccination. No antigen is known for these receptors. The library was generated by the immunoSEQ multiplex PCR assay. In its TCRdb copy, this immuneACCESS table keeps in-frame sequences only and misses some clones. Where compared with another copy, unresolved V genes explain less than half of these, and the others have no known cause. The sample table shows fewer than 65,000 clones, and 75% are seen once. In total, the top ten clones hold 3% to 4% of the sample.

The material was CD4+ T cells from PBMCs cultured with HCoV-OC43 spike peptides, obtained before COVID-19 vaccination. The sample's cell subset or site, from its label and the paper: HCoV-OC43 spike overlapping peptide pool stimulation. All receptors come from a human donor who received a COVID-19 vaccine.

The chain recombines TRBV5-4 with TRBJ2-2, with TRBD1 as a possible D gene (6 bases). Germline V gene lookup returns CDR1 SGHNT and CDR2 YYREEE (reference sequence). The CDR3 runs to 15 residues. V lost 2 bases and J lost 3, with 11 bases in between. The CDR3 DNA is TGTGCCAGCAGCTTCCAGGGGCTGGACACCGGGGAGCTGTTTTTT. It translates to CASSFQGLDTGELFF.

V gene TRBV7-2 combines with J gene TRBJ2-3, with no clear D. The germline V and J ends were trimmed by 2 bases and 4 bases, with 4 bases remaining between them. CDR1 and CDR2 (germline): SGHTA, FQGNSA. The CDR3 totals 12 residues. DNA for the CDR3: TGTGCCAGCAGCTTACAGCCAGATACGCAGTATTTT. Encoded protein: CASSLQPDTQYF.

This clone was counted between two and nine times. The V call is TRBV4-3, the J call TRBJ2-2, with D possibly TRBD1 on 5 matching bases. Germline V gene data show CDR1 as LGHNA and CDR2 as YSLEER. CDR3 length: 17 amino acids. The V end was cut by 0 bases, the J end by 0 bases, with 11 bases between. CDR3 amino acids: CASSQDQPGSNTGELFF. The DNA of the CDR3 is TGCGCCAGCAGCCAAGACCAGCCAGGGTCGAACACCGGGGAGCTGTTTTTT.

The chain links TRBV5-4 to TRBJ2-3; TRBD2 aligns across 8 bases. The CDR3 runs to 16 residues. CDR1 and CDR2 (germline): SGHNT, YYREEE (reference sequence). J was trimmed by 3 bases and V by 4 bases; bases with no gene match: 10. The CDR3 loop is CASSQGRGAGTDTQYF. DNA of the CDR3: TGTGCCAGCAGCCAGGGGCGGGGGGCGGGTACAGATACGCAGTATTTT.

The chain is built from TRBV12-3 or TRBV12-4 and TRBJ1-3; D is undetermined. This CDR3 has 12 amino acids. Trimming shortened V by 7 bases and J by 3 bases, and 7 bases separated the two germline ends. CDR3 protein: CASKAGGNTIYF. For the CDR3, the DNA is TGTGCCAGCAAGGCAGGTGGAAACACCATATATTTT.

The V call is TRBV9, the J call TRBJ1-1, with D uncertain. Germline CDR1 is SGDLS and CDR2 is YYNGEE. The CDR3 totals 13 residues. Trimming removed 0 bases at V and 6 bases at J, with 9 bases between. The CDR3 DNA reads TGTGCCAGCAGCGTAGCAGGCAGACCTGAAGCTTTCTTT. Translating it yields CASSVAGRPEAFF.

J is TRBJ2-6 and V is TRBV5-4; D perhaps matches TRBD2 (6 bases). With 4 bases removed from V and 4 bases from J, the gap between germline ends came to 21 bases. Germline values: CDR1 SGHNT, CDR2 YYREEE (reference sequence). The CDR3 spans 18 residues. In nucleotides, the CDR3 is TGTGCCAGCAGCCCAGGAGGGACGGGGGAGATAGGGGCCAACGTCCTGACTTTC. Protein: CASSPGGTGEIGANVLTF.

The chain joins TRBV9 to TRBJ1-6; possible D gene TRBD1, 5 bases. Germline V lookup: CDR1 SGDLS, CDR2 YYNGEE. CDR3 size: 14 residues. V was clipped by 5 bases and J by 6 bases, with 12 bases between them. CDR3 bases: TGTGCCAGCAGTGTACAGGAGATTAATTCACCCCTCCACTTT. This codes for CASSVQEINSPLHF.

This clone was detected once. The gene calls are TRBV18 and TRBJ2-5, with D uncertain. The CDR3 is 11 amino acids. Looked up from germline, CDR1 is KGHSH and CDR2 is LQKENI. V lost 3 bases to trimming and J lost 5 bases, with 4 bases between them. The CDR3 bases are TGTGCCAGCTCACCGGCGGAGACCCAGTACTTC. It yields the protein CASSPAETQYF. Using reference TRBV18 and TRBJ2-5 for the parts outside the CDR3, the full variable domain is NAGVMQNPRHLVRRRGQEARLRCSPMKGHSHVYWYRQLPEEGLKFMVYLQKENIIDESGMPKERFSAEFPKEGPSILRIQQVVRGDSAAYFCASSPAETQYFGPGTRLLVL.